These 13 T cell receptor beta chains share one sample of origin, sequenced in a study of identical twins. TCRdb independently ran MiXCR on the 5' RACE reads; one entry per CDR3 protein. The sample includes roughly 1.6 million distinct CDR3 sequences, around 33% of them seen just once. Sample: cord blood. The source is a newborn girl in good health.

Remarks on this clonotype: A much larger clone differs by one base, so this may be a read error. The chain recombines TRBV27 with TRBJ2-1; 8 nucleotides line up with TRBD1. The CDR3 runs 15 residues. Germline CDR1 and CDR2: MNHEY and SMNVEV (reference sequence). The CDR3 DNA sequence: TGTGCCAGCAGTTTTGTTGACAGGGGCCTCGCTGAGCATTTCTTC. It translates to CASSFVDRGLAEHFF.

The chain has TRBV5-8 and TRBJ1-5; 10 nucleotides agree with TRBD1. The V gene end was trimmed by 2 bases and the J gene end by 8 bases; junction bases not matched to a gene: 7. Germline CDR1 SGHTS, CDR2 YDEGEE. The CDR3 sequence is 15 residues long. The chain's CDR3 is CASSLPGQGWEPQHF. CDR3 nucleotide sequence: TGTGCCAGCAGCTTACCGGGACAGGGGTGGGAGCCCCAGCATTTT.

Only a few counts were recorded for this clonotype. This rearrangement joins TRBV12-3 or TRBV12-4 to TRBJ1-1; the D gene is possibly TRBD1 (6 bases). The ends were cut back, 6 bases at V and 8 bases at J, with 16 bases in the middle. The CDR3 has 13 residues. CDR3 sequence: CASRIQGPLEAFF. CDR3 bases: TGTGCCAGCAGGATACAGGGCCCCCTGGAAGCTTTCTTT.

This clonotype was observed a few times. The V gene is TRBV20-1, the J gene TRBJ2-1; 9 nucleotides align to TRBD2. V lost 7 bases and J lost 4; bases outside the gene matches: 11. Germline-derived CDR1 and CDR2 are DFQATT and SNEGSKA (reference sequence). CDR3 length: 15 residues. The CDR3 sequence is CSVHPGTSFYNEQFF. The CDR3 DNA follows: TGCAGTGTACACCCCGGGACTAGCTTTTACAATGAGCAGTTCTTC.

This rearrangement joins TRBV5-1 to TRBJ2-7, with TRBD1 matching 8 bases. J gave up 4 bases and V 7 bases, and 7 bases lay outside the gene matches. The CDR3 has 13 amino acids. Germline CDR1 is SGHRS and CDR2 is YFSETQ. The CDR3 reads CASATGQGYEQYF. In DNA, the CDR3 is TGCGCCAGCGCTACCGGACAGGGATACGAGCAGTACTTC. Full variable domain (rest looked up from reference TRBV5-1 and TRBJ2-7): KAGVTQTPRYLIKTRGQQVTLSCSPISGHRSVSWYQQTPGQGLQFLFEYFSETQRNKGNFPGRFSGRQFSNSRSEMNVSTLELGDSALYLCASATGQGYEQYFGPGTRLTVT.

In the case of this clonotype: An end of the junction differs from the germline gene, which may be a read error. The chain joins TRBV6-5 to TRBJ1-1; D not certain. Germline V gene lookup returns CDR1 MNHEY and CDR2 SVGAGI. The CDR3 sequence is 15 residues long. The CDR3 region is CATSYSPVMNTEAFF. The DNA for the CDR3 is TGTGCCACCAGTTACTCGCCAGTCATGAACACTGAAGCTTTCTTT.

The sample holds many counts of this clonotype. The chain joins TRBV29-1 to TRBJ1-2; no reliable D call. Trimming removed 1 base at V and 0 bases at J, with 6 bases between. This CDR3 comprises 13 residues. Germline CDR1 reads SQVTM; CDR2 reads ANQGSEA. The DNA for the CDR3 is TGCAGCGTTGAAGCCAACCCTAACTATGGCTACACCTTC. Amino acid sequence: CSVEANPNYGYTF.

V and J are TRBV13 and TRBJ2-3; 9 bases line up with TRBD2. This CDR3 is built from 17 residues. V lost 1 base, J lost 2 bases, and 7 bases stayed unmatched. The germline gives CDR1 PRHDT, CDR2 FYEKMQ (reference sequence). CDR3 DNA sequence: TGTGCCAGCAGCTTAGCGCTGACTAGCGGAATCACAGATACGCAGTATTTT. Translation: CASSLALTSGITDTQYF.

This chain connects TRBV6-1 to TRBJ1-5; D might be TRBD1 (5 bases). Per germline, CDR1 MNHNS and CDR2 SASEGT. Trimming stripped 7 bases from V and 9 bases from J, with 16 bases between. CDR3 length: 13 residues. The CDR3 DNA reads TGTGCCAGCAAGGCGGGGGTTAAGTTGCCCCAGCATTTT. Translating it yields CASKAGVKLPQHF.

This clonotype came up many times. The chain's CDR3 is CSVSRAGETQYF. The CDR3 DNA reads TGCAGCGTTAGCCGGGCGGGAGAGACCCAGTACTTC. The V and J genes are TRBV29-1 and TRBJ2-5, with D perhaps matching TRBD2 (5 bases). Germline loops: CDR1 SQVTM, CDR2 ANQGSEA. The CDR3 covers 12 residues. Trimming removed 5 bases from V and 4 bases from J, with 11 bases in between.

This clonotype was observed a handful of times. The rearrangement uses TRBV20-1 and TRBJ2-7; no clear D. From germline, CDR1 is DFQATT and CDR2 SNEGSKA (reference sequence). This CDR3 spans 12 amino acids. Trimming took off 6 bases at V and 3 bases at J, with 12 bases between the two ends. The CDR3 DNA is TGCAGTGCATGCATGGCAAGCTACGAGCAGTACTTC. Encoded protein: CSACMASYEQYF.

This clonotype was detected a few times. The chain links TRBV6-1 to TRBJ2-1; 7 positions match TRBD2. The CDR3 has 14 residues. V lost 0 bases to trimming and J lost 9 bases; unmatched junction nucleotides: 5. Germline CDR1 and CDR2: MNHNS and SASEGT. The CDR3 is CASSEAGGIFEQFF. The CDR3 DNA follows: TGTGCCAGCAGTGAAGCCGGGGGGATTTTTGAGCAGTTCTTC.

This clonotype was picked up a small number of times. A much larger clone is a single base away; this may be a read error. This CDR3 is CASSDRANQPQHF. CDR3 DNA sequence: TGTGCCAGCAGTGACAGGGCCAATCAGCCCCAGCATTTT. The chain recombines TRBV25-1 with TRBJ1-5; D is perhaps TRBD1 (5 bases). With 3 bases removed from V and 3 bases from J, the gap between germline ends came to 6 bases. CDR3 length: 13 residues. Germline assignment: CDR1 MGHDK and CDR2 SYGVNS.